The 22 T cell receptor beta chains given below trace back to one sample, sequenced in a study of T cell responses to AZD1222 COVID-19 vaccine. Using immunoSEQ multiplex PCR, the repertoire was profiled, and TCRdb retains in-frame clones only, with some absent. The sample records roughly 190,000 clones, approximately 90% being singletons. This sample comprised peripheral blood, obtained 28 days after the second AZD1222 dose. The receptors here all came from an adult who received the AZD1222 COVID-19 vaccine.

The genes are TRBV11-3 and TRBJ1-4; D is uncertain. Trimming stripped 1 base from V and 4 bases from J, with 10 bases between. Per the germline V gene, CDR1 is SGHNT and CDR2 is YENEEA. The CDR3 spans 15 residues. The CDR3, as DNA: TGTGCCAGCAGCTTAGGCGGCAGGCGTAATGAAAAACTGTTTTTT. Protein sequence: CASSLGGRRNEKLFF.

J is TRBJ2-7 and V is TRBV27; D not resolved. Trimming took off 6 bases at V and 3 bases at J, with 12 bases between the two ends. The CDR3 has 13 amino acids. The V gene's germline CDR1 is MNHEY and CDR2 SMNVEV (reference sequence). The CDR3 coding sequence is TGTGCCAGCAGCCCCGGTCCATACTACGAGCAGTACTTC. Amino acid sequence: CASSPGPYYEQYF.

In this sample, this clone turned up once. V is TRBV20-1 and J is TRBJ2-3; a possible D gene is TRBD1 (6 bases). The CDR3 is 10 amino acids. Germline V gene lookup returns CDR1 DFQATT and CDR2 SNEGSKA (reference sequence). CDR3 sequence reads: CIPQGHTQYF. CDR3 nucleotide sequence: TGCATCCCACAGGGTCATACGCAGTATTTT.

This sequence joins TRBV29-1 and TRBJ1-1; tentative D call: TRBD1 (6 bases). Looked up from germline, CDR1 is SQVTM and CDR2 is ANQGSEA. Trimming cost V 6 bases and J 2 bases, with 10 bases left between them. This CDR3 comprises 12 residues. This CDR3 is CSVWTANTEAFF. CDR3 DNA sequence: TGCAGCGTGTGGACAGCTAACACTGAAGCTTTCTTT.

The V and J genes are TRBV15 and TRBJ2-2, with 7 bases lining up with TRBD1. The CDR3 loop spans 16 amino acids. From germline, CDR1 is LNHNV and CDR2 YYDKDF (reference sequence). The V segment lost 0 bases and the J segment 5 bases; nucleotides outside the gene matches: 6. CDR3 protein: CATSRDLARGTGELFF. The DNA for the CDR3 is TGTGCCACCAGCAGAGACCTAGCCAGGGGGACCGGGGAGCTGTTTTTT. The full variable domain, with the rest looked up from reference TRBV15 and TRBJ2-2, is DAMVIQNPRYQVTQFGKPVTLSCSQTLNHNVMYWYQQKSSQAPKLLFHYYDKDFNNEADTPDNFQSRRPNTSFCFLDIRSPGLGDTAMYLCATSRDLARGTGELFFGEGSRLTVL.

The chain has TRBV28 and TRBJ1-1, with unresolved D. V was cut by 6 bases and J by 8 bases, with 16 bases left in between. The germline V gene encodes CDR1 MDHEN and CDR2 SYDVKM. The CDR3 loop spans 13 amino acids. The CDR3 nucleotides read TGTGCCAGCAGCCGTGGTGGAGAGCGGGAAGCTTTCTTT. It is translated as CASSRGGEREAFF.

V and J are TRBV6-5 and TRBJ1-3, with D unresolved. V shed 4 bases and J shed 1 base, with 8 bases lying between them. Per germline, CDR1 MNHEY and CDR2 SVGAGI. This CDR3 contains 14 residues. This CDR3 is CASSLRFSGNTIYF. The CDR3 region has the DNA TGTGCCAGCAGTTTGAGGTTTTCTGGAAACACCATATATTTT.

The rearrangement links TRBV5-1 to TRBJ1-2; D unclear. The CDR3 length is 17 residues. Germline CDR1 is SGHRS and CDR2 is YFSETQ. Between the trimmed V and J ends, which lost 1 base and 3 bases, there was a span of 19 bases. CDR3 protein: CASSLSPSSVADYGYTF. Written as DNA, the CDR3 is TGCGCCAGCAGCTTGTCTCCCTCATCGGTGGCAGACTATGGCTACACCTTC.

The chain's CDR3 is CSVEGSLVLADTEAFF. The CDR3 nucleotides are TGCAGCGTTGAAGGGTCCCTGGTGCTCGCAGACACTGAAGCTTTCTTT. The chain combines TRBV29-1 with TRBJ1-1; D is uncertain. Germline-derived CDR1 and CDR2 are SQVTM and ANQGSEA. V dropped 1 base and J dropped 3 bases, with 18 bases sitting between them. The CDR3 has 16 amino acids.

The V and J genes are TRBV28 and TRBJ1-1; D is uncertain. This CDR3 is 17 amino acids long. Trimming shortened V by 4 bases and J by 0 bases, and 18 bases separated the two germline ends. Germline V gives CDR1 MDHEN, CDR2 SYDVKM. CDR3 bases: TGTGCCAGCAGTTCCGGGAGGACTTATATCATGAACACTGAAGCTTTCTTT. Translated, it gives CASSSGRTYIMNTEAFF.

The chain joins TRBV12-3 or TRBV12-4 to TRBJ1-1, with 7 bases fitting TRBD1. The CDR3 runs to 12 residues. V lost 0 bases, J lost 11 bases, and 3 bases stayed unmatched. In DNA form, the CDR3 reads TGTGCCAGCAGTTTAGCAGGCAGGGGGGCTTTCTTT. It codes for CASSLAGRGAFF.

The rearrangement links TRBV6-5 to TRBJ1-5; a weak D match, TRBD1 (5 bases). Germline V gene sequence: CDR1 MNHEY, CDR2 SVGAGI. V lost 0 bases, J lost 6 bases, and 6 bases lay in between. CDR3 length equals 13 residues. In DNA form, the CDR3 reads TGTGCCAGCAGTTACTCGAGGGGTCAGCCCCAGCATTTT. It encodes CASSYSRGQPQHF.

This chain links TRBV5-1 with TRBJ1-5; 8 nucleotides align to TRBD1. This CDR3 contains 15 residues. CDR1 is SGHRS and CDR2 is YFSETQ in the germline V gene. V lost 3 bases and J lost 1; bases outside the gene matches: 3. DNA of the CDR3: TGCGCCAGCAGCTGGGGGGACAGGAGCAATCAGCCCCAGCATTTT. Its protein product is CASSWGDRSNQPQHF.

The genes are TRBV5-4 and TRBJ2-3; D might be TRBD2 (5 bases). Germline CDR1 and CDR2: SGHNT and YYREEE (reference sequence). Trimming cost V 4 bases and J 6 bases, with 15 bases left between them. This CDR3 has 14 residues. CDR3 region: CASSAPGSWDTQYF. The CDR3 DNA is TGTGCCAGCAGCGCCCCGGGATCATGGGATACGCAGTATTTT. The full variable domain, with the rest looked up from reference TRBV5-4 and TRBJ2-3, is ETGVTQSPTHLIKTRGQQVTLRCSSQSGHNTVSWYQQALGQGPQFIFQYYREEENGRGNFPPRFSGLQFPNYSSELNVNALELDDSALYLCASSAPGSWDTQYFGPGTRLTVL.

The chain links TRBV11-3 to TRBJ1-1, with D uncertain. Germline CDR1 and CDR2: SGHNT and YENEEA. The V end lost 2 bases, the J end lost 8 bases, and 9 bases lay between the germline ends. The CDR3 totals 12 residues. The CDR3 DNA follows: TGTGCCAGCAGCTTAAGCGCTTCCGAAGCTTTCTTT. Protein: CASSLSASEAFF.

V is TRBV3-1 (or the pseudogene TRBV3-2) and J is TRBJ2-2; 7 bases map to TRBD1. Germline CDR1 and CDR2: LGHDT and YNNKEL (reference sequence). The ends lost 3 bases at V and 6 bases at J; junction bases unmatched: 13. The CDR3 length is 17 residues. The DNA of the CDR3 is TGTGCCAGCAGCCAGTCATCAACACAGGGGATGGCCGGGGAGCTGTTTTTT. It encodes CASSQSSTQGMAGELFF.

The chain couples TRBV5-1 to TRBJ2-7, with TRBD2 as a possible D gene (6 bases). This CDR3 is 14 amino acids long. Germline values: CDR1 SGHRS, CDR2 YFSETQ. The V and J ends lost 3 bases and 2 bases respectively, with 12 bases between them. CDR3 protein: CASSSRGPTYEQYF. The CDR3 DNA sequence: TGCGCCAGCAGCTCGCGGGGACCGACCTACGAGCAGTACTTC.

This clone was detected once. The chain has TRBV20-1 and TRBJ2-1; D is possibly TRBD1 (6 bases). CDR3 size: 14 residues. Trimming pared 3 bases from V and 0 bases from J, leaving 9 bases between. CDR1 is DFQATT and CDR2 is SNEGSKA in the germline V gene (reference sequence). Here the CDR3 reads CSASGGSSYNEQFF. The CDR3 DNA reads TGCAGTGCTAGTGGGGGCAGCTCCTACAATGAGCAGTTCTTC.

V gene TRBV14 combines with J gene TRBJ2-3; D uncertain. The length of the CDR3 is 16 residues. V was clipped by 0 bases and J by 2 bases, with 12 bases between them. The germline V gene encodes CDR1 SGHDN and CDR2 FVKESK. Written as DNA, the CDR3 is TGTGCCAGCAGCCAAGATCTTGGCAGCTTCACAGATACGCAGTATTTT. Protein product: CASSQDLGSFTDTQYF.

This chain links TRBV3-1 (or the pseudogene TRBV3-2) with TRBJ2-2; D is unclear. The CDR3 is 14 amino acids. Germline CDR1 and CDR2: LGHDT and YNNKEL (reference sequence). V shed 5 bases and J shed 3 bases, with 10 bases lying between them. The CDR3 sequence: CASSVPCHTGELFF. The CDR3 coding sequence is TGTGCCAGCAGCGTCCCGTGCCACACCGGGGAGCTGTTTTTT.

Here the CDR3 reads CASTRGISPLHF. CDR3 coding DNA: TGTGCCAGCACCCGAGGGATCTCACCCCTCCACTTT. The rearrangement uses TRBV27 and TRBJ1-6; D is unclear. The CDR3 spans 12 residues. Germline CDR1 reads MNHEY; CDR2 reads SMNVEV (reference sequence). V lost 7 bases, J lost 10 bases, and 11 bases lay in between.

The V and J genes are TRBV5-4 and TRBJ2-7, with 9 bases fitting TRBD1. V lost 2 bases and J lost 0; bases outside the gene matches: 6. The CDR3 length is 16 residues. Per the germline V gene, CDR1 is SGHNT and CDR2 is YYREEE (reference sequence). The CDR3 loop is CASSFGWTGDSYEQYF. CDR3 bases: TGTGCCAGCAGCTTCGGTTGGACAGGGGACTCCTACGAGCAGTACTTC.